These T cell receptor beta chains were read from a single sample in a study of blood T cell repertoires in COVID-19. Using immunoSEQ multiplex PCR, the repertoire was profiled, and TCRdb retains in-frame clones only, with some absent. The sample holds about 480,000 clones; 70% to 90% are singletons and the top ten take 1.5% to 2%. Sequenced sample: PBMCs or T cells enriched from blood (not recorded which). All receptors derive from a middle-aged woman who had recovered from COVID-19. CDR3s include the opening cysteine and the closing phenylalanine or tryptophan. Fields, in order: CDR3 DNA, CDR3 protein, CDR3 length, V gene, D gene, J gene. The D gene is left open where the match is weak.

cdr3_nt: TGTGCCACCAGCAGATATAAGGGAGTTCTCGATTCTTATAGCAATCAGCCCCAGCATTTT
cdr3_aa: CATSRYKGVLDSYSNQPQHF
cdr3_length: 20
v_call: TRBV15
d_call: -
j_call: TRBJ1-5

cdr3_nt: TGTGCCAGCAGCTTAGTTCTTCGAGGGAGGAATGAGCAGTTCTTC
cdr3_aa: CASSLVLRGRNEQFF
cdr3_length: 15
v_call: TRBV11-2
d_call: -
j_call: TRBJ2-1

cdr3_nt: TGTGCCAGCAGCTTTGAGGCGGGAGGTAGTTACGAGCAGTACTTC
cdr3_aa: CASSFEAGGSYEQYF
cdr3_length: 15
v_call: TRBV5-4
d_call: TRBD2
j_call: TRBJ2-7

cdr3_nt: TGTGCCAGCAGCGTATCGGGCAGGGAAGAGACCCAGTACTTC
cdr3_aa: CASSVSGREETQYF
cdr3_length: 14
v_call: TRBV9
d_call: -
j_call: TRBJ2-5

cdr3_nt: TGTGCCAGCAGCTTTGAGGGCGACACTGAAGCTTTCTTT
cdr3_aa: CASSFEGDTEAFF
cdr3_length: 13
v_call: TRBV11-3
d_call: -
j_call: TRBJ1-1

cdr3_nt: TGTGCCAGCAGGCGACTGCCTCATAGCAATCAGCCCCAGCATTTT
cdr3_aa: CASRRLPHSNQPQHF
cdr3_length: 15
v_call: TRBV6-5
d_call: -
j_call: TRBJ1-5

cdr3_nt: TGTGCCAGCAGTTACCCCGCGGGAGGAGTGGATACGCAGTATTTT
cdr3_aa: CASSYPAGGVDTQYF
cdr3_length: 15
v_call: TRBV6-6
d_call: TRBD2
j_call: TRBJ2-3

cdr3_nt: TGTGCCAGCACCCTTGGGACAGGAAGAGACTATGGCTACACCTTC
cdr3_aa: CASTLGTGRDYGYTF
cdr3_length: 15
v_call: TRBV5-4
d_call: TRBD1
j_call: TRBJ1-2

cdr3_nt: TGTGCCAGCAGTTTACCGTTGACTAGCTCTCCCTACGAGCAGTACTTC
cdr3_aa: CASSLPLTSSPYEQYF
cdr3_length: 16
v_call: TRBV27
d_call: TRBD2
j_call: TRBJ2-7

cdr3_nt: TGTGCCAGCAGCTTAGTAGCCAGGGTGAATTCACCCCTCCACTTT
cdr3_aa: CASSLVARVNSPLHF
cdr3_length: 15
v_call: TRBV7-9
d_call: -
j_call: TRBJ1-6